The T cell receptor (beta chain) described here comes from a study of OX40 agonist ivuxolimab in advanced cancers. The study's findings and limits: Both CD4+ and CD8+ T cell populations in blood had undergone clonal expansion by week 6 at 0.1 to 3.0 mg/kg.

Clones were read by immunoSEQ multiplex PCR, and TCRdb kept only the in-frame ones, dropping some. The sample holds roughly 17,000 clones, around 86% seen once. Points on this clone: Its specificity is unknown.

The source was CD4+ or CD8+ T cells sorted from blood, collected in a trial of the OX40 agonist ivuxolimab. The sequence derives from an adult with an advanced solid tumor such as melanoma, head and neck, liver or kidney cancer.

CDR3 in amino acids: CASSHRGDQPQHF. The CDR3 DNA reads TGTGCCAGCAGTCACAGGGGGGATCAGCCCCAGCATTTT. The chain has TRBV7-9 and TRBJ1-5; 8 bases are shared with TRBD1. The CDR3 consists of 13 residues. Germline values: CDR1 SEHNR, CDR2 FQNEAQ (reference sequence). J was trimmed by 5 bases and V by 6 bases; bases with no gene match: 3.